The next 27 T cell receptor beta chains were all read from a single sample in a study of CD8+ T cells in alopecia areata. Treatment described: oral pan-JAK inhibitor, 5-10 mg twice daily. Extracted from the samples, RNA was reverse transcribed into cDNA to serve as the sequencing template. Assay: immunoSEQ multiplex PCR; the TCRdb copy retains only in-frame clones and omits some. The table shows roughly 210,000 clones, with approximately 40% occurring only once. The material sequenced was CD4+ T cells sorted from blood, taken between weeks 36 and 40, from a patient treated with tofacitinib. All receptors derive from a human donor with alopecia areata.

This clone was recorded many times. The chain has TRBV30 and TRBJ2-2; possibly TRBD1 for D (5 bases). Germline loops: CDR1 GTSNPN, CDR2 SVGIG (reference sequence). V lost 4 bases and J 6 bases, leaving 15 bases between the germline ends. The CDR3 runs 14 residues. The CDR3: CAWTKGLSPGELFF. The CDR3 DNA reads as TGTGCCTGGACGAAGGGGCTGTCGCCCGGGGAGCTGTTTTTT.

The gene calls are TRBV5-1 and TRBJ2-3; 7 bases line up with TRBD2. V was pared by 4 bases and J by 3 bases, with 5 bases of the junction left unmatched. Germline V gene sequence: CDR1 SGHRS, CDR2 YFSETQ. The CDR3 sequence is 14 residues long. DNA of the CDR3: TGCGCCAGCAGCACCGGACTAGGGACAGATACGCAGTATTTT. It yields the protein CASSTGLGTDTQYF.

The table lists this clone with a few counts. This rearrangement joins TRBV6-5 to TRBJ2-3, with 8 bases that match TRBD2. This CDR3 has 14 residues. Germline V gene lookup returns CDR1 MNHEY and CDR2 SVGAGI. Trimming took 6 bases from V and 2 from J; bases not matched to a gene: 4. The CDR3: CASRRGLVTDTQYF. The CDR3 DNA reads as TGTGCCAGCAGGAGGGGACTAGTCACAGATACGCAGTATTTT.

A few counts support this clone. The chain couples TRBV2 to TRBJ2-7, with D uncertain. V was clipped by 2 bases and J by 9 bases, with 8 bases between them. This CDR3 region has 11 residues. Germline assignment: CDR1 SNHLY and CDR2 FYNNEI. Written as DNA, the CDR3 is TGTGCCAGCAGTGAAAGACGTCGGCAGTACTTC. Residues: CASSERRRQYF.

The sample holds a few counts of this clone. V usage is TRBV29-1 and J usage is TRBJ2-7; 11 bases map to TRBD1. From germline, CDR1 is SQVTM and CDR2 ANQGSEA. The J segment lost 4 bases and the V segment lost 6 bases, leaving 5 bases of the junction unmatched. This CDR3 is 13 amino acids long. The CDR3 DNA reads as TGCAGCGTAGCGGACAGGGGGCCTTACGAGCAGTACTTC. This codes for CSVADRGPYEQYF.

The chain couples TRBV2 to TRBJ2-3; D is perhaps TRBD2 (6 bases). The germline V gene encodes CDR1 SNHLY and CDR2 FYNNEI. The CDR3 contains 13 residues. The V end was cut by 10 bases, the J end by 7 bases, with 18 bases between. The CDR3 DNA sequence: TGTGCCACCACGGCGGAAGGCGGGAATACGCAGTATTTT. Amino acid sequence: CATTAEGGNTQYF.

A few counts support this clone. The sample has other DNA sequences that encode this CDR3 too. This chain links TRBV19 with TRBJ1-5; 9 bases fit TRBD1. The V gene's germline CDR1 is LNHDA and CDR2 SQIVND (reference sequence). CDR3 size: 15 residues. V dropped 6 bases and J dropped 2; count of bases not matched to a gene: 5. In DNA, the CDR3 is TGTGCCAGTAGCGATACAGGGGGCGGCAATCAGCCCCAGCATTTT. Protein: CASSDTGGGNQPQHF. The whole variable domain, remainder taken from reference TRBV19 and TRBJ1-5, is DGGITQSPKYLFRKEGQNVTLSCEQNLNHDAMYWYRQDPGQGLRLIYYSQIVNDFQKGDIAEGYSVSREKKESFPLTVTSAQKNPTAFYLCASSDTGGGNQPQHFGDGTRLSIL.

A few counts support this clone. The rearrangement joins TRBV7-2 to TRBJ2-5; tentative D call: TRBD1 (6 bases). Trimming removed 5 bases from V and 2 bases from J, with 9 bases in between. Germline V gene lookup returns CDR1 SGHTA and CDR2 FQGNSA. The CDR3 extends over 13 amino acids. This CDR3 is CASSNGQQETQYF. The CDR3 DNA reads as TGTGCCAGCAGCAATGGACAGCAAGAGACCCAGTACTTC. The full variable domain, with the rest looked up from reference TRBV7-2 and TRBJ2-5, is GAGVSQSPSNKVTEKGKDVELRCDPISGHTALYWYRQSLGQGLEFLIYFQGNSAPDKSGLPSDRFSAERTGGSVSTLTIQRTQQEDSAVYLCASSNGQQETQYFGPGTRLLVL.

This clone was counted a few times. The chain uses TRBV29-1 and TRBJ1-1; D possibly corresponds to TRBD1 (5 bases). Looked up from germline, CDR1 is SQVTM and CDR2 is ANQGSEA. CDR3 length: 14 amino acids. V was clipped by 7 bases and J by 0 bases, with 15 bases between them. In DNA, the CDR3 is TGCAGCGGAGTGCCGGGACTTATGAACACTGAAGCTTTCTTT. Protein: CSGVPGLMNTEAFF.

This clone was observed a handful of times. The J gene is TRBJ2-3, the V gene TRBV29-1; the match to TRBD2 covers 8 bases. After removal of 6 bases from V and 5 bases from J, the junction contained 10 bases not matched to a gene. Germline V CDR1 and CDR2: SQVTM, ANQGSEA. CDR3 length: 14 amino acids. The CDR3 bases are TGCAGCGTCGAGGTGGCTAGCGGGCTAGATACGCAGTATTTT. It yields the protein CSVEVASGLDTQYF.

This chain links TRBV7-8 with TRBJ2-1, with D possibly being TRBD2 (5 bases). The V end was cut by 6 bases, the J end by 4 bases, with 16 bases between. Per germline, CDR1 SGHVS and CDR2 FQNEAQ. The CDR3 is 15 amino acids. CDR3 nucleotide sequence: TGTGCCAGCAGTAACGCGGGCGGGCTTTACAATGAGCAGTTCTTC. Protein: CASSNAGGLYNEQFF.

This clone was counted only a few times. The gene calls are TRBV5-1 and TRBJ2-5; D gene unclear. V lost 2 bases and J 5 bases, leaving 10 bases between the germline ends. CDR1 is SGHRS and CDR2 is YFSETQ in the germline V gene. This CDR3 region has 13 residues. Here the CDR3 reads CASSLGAAETQYF. The CDR3 bases are TGCGCCAGCAGCTTAGGTGCTGCGGAGACCCAGTACTTC. Full variable domain (outside the CDR3, taken from reference TRBV5-1 and TRBJ2-5): KAGVTQTPRYLIKTRGQQVTLSCSPISGHRSVSWYQQTPGQGLQFLFEYFSETQRNKGNFPGRFSGRQFSNSRSEMNVSTLELGDSALYLCASSLGAAETQYFGPGTRLLVL.

There are a few counts of this clone. V and J are TRBV11-2 and TRBJ2-1; 8 bases are shared with TRBD2. Germline V gives CDR1 SGHAT, CDR2 FQNNGV. Losses at the gene ends were 0 bases for V and 3 bases for J; bases not matched to a gene: 10. There are 18 residues in the CDR3. This chain's CDR3 is CASSLEGLAGSFYNEQFF. CDR3 DNA sequence: TGTGCCAGCAGCTTAGAGGGGCTAGCGGGTAGTTTCTACAATGAGCAGTTCTTC.

The chain employs TRBV7-2 and TRBJ2-7; D unresolved. V lost 5 bases, J lost 7 bases, and 9 bases lay in between. There are 11 residues in the CDR3. Germline CDR1 is SGHTA and CDR2 is FQGNSA. Written as DNA, the CDR3 is TGTGCCAGCAGCAAGTTAAAGGAGCAGTACTTC. It is translated as CASSKLKEQYF.

This chain links TRBV19 with TRBJ2-4, with D possibly being TRBD2 (6 bases). CDR1 is LNHDA and CDR2 is SQIVND in the germline V gene (reference sequence). V shed 6 bases and J shed 8 bases, with 8 bases lying between them. The CDR3 runs 11 residues. The CDR3 here is CASRGGDIQYF. The CDR3 DNA reads as TGTGCCAGTAGAGGAGGGGACATTCAGTACTTC.

The chain carries TRBV7-9 and TRBJ1-2; D gene unclear. The length of the CDR3 is 15 residues. V was trimmed by 0 bases and J by 7 bases, leaving 15 bases between them. The V gene's germline CDR1 is SEHNR and CDR2 FQNEAQ (reference sequence). For the CDR3, the DNA is TGTGCCAGCAGCTTAGCCGCGCCCTCGATGGGTGGCTACACCTTC. This encodes CASSLAAPSMGGYTF. The full variable domain, its missing parts supplied by reference TRBV7-9 and TRBJ1-2, is DTGVSQNPRHKITKRGQNVTFRCDPISEHNRLYWYRQTLGQGPEFLTYFQNEAQLEKSRLLSDRFSAERPKGSFSTLEIQRTEQGDSAMYLCASSLAAPSMGGYTFGSGTRLTVV.

With respect to this clone: Other nucleotide sequences in the sample specify the same CDR3. J is TRBJ2-2 and V is TRBV30; D is perhaps TRBD2 (5 bases). The CDR3 is 13 residues long. Germline V lookup: CDR1 GTSNPN, CDR2 SVGIG (reference sequence). Trimming removed 0 bases from V and 4 bases from J, with 6 bases in between. CDR3 in DNA: TGTGCCTGGAGTGTACTAGTCACCGGGGAGCTGTTTTTT. Translated: CAWSVLVTGELFF. The full variable domain, its missing parts supplied by reference TRBV30 and TRBJ2-2, is SQTIHQWPATLVQPVGSPLSLECTVEGTSNPNLYWYRQAAGRGLQLLFYSVGIGQISSEVPQNLSASRPQDRQFILSSKKLLLSDSGFYLCAWSVLVTGELFFGEGSRLTVL.

The rearrangement joins TRBV11-2 to TRBJ2-2; 9 nucleotides align to TRBD2. This CDR3 contains 13 residues. The germline gives CDR1 SGHAT, CDR2 FQNNGV. The V gene end was trimmed by 8 bases and the J gene end by 6 bases; junction bases not matched to a gene: 4. CDR3 loop: CASQPSGAGELFF. The CDR3 DNA reads TGTGCCAGCCAGCCTAGCGGGGCCGGGGAGCTGTTTTTT.

CDR3 nucleotides: TGTGCCTGGAGTGTAAGGGGGTCGTCACAATCTAGCAATCAGCCCCAGCATTTT. Amino acid sequence: CAWSVRGSSQSSNQPQHF. The chain uses TRBV30 and TRBJ1-5, with D possibly TRBD1 on 6 matching bases. This CDR3 contains 18 residues. Looked up from germline, CDR1 is GTSNPN and CDR2 is SVGIG (reference sequence). V was cut by 0 bases and J by 0 bases, with 18 bases left in between.

This clone was seen a handful of times. The chain employs TRBV7-2 and TRBJ2-1; no firm D call. From germline, CDR1 is SGHTA and CDR2 FQGNSA. The CDR3 spans 14 residues. The germline V and J ends were trimmed by 5 bases and 10 bases, with 18 bases remaining between them. The CDR3 protein is CASSKDWTHAEQFF. The DNA for the CDR3 is TGTGCCAGCAGCAAAGACTGGACCCACGCGGAGCAGTTCTTC.

V and J are TRBV18 and TRBJ2-7, with unresolved D. Germline V gene data show CDR1 as KGHSH and CDR2 as LQKENI. The V end lost 5 bases, the J end lost 0 bases, and 8 bases lay between the germline ends. This CDR3 comprises 13 residues. The CDR3 DNA reads TGTGCCAGCTCAGTGGTAAGCTCCTACGAGCAGTACTTC. Translated, it gives CASSVVSSYEQYF.

J is TRBJ1-2 and V is TRBV4-3; maybe TRBD1 (5 bases). Germline assignment: CDR1 LGHNA and CDR2 YSLEER. Trimming shortened V by 3 bases and J by 0 bases, and 17 bases separated the two germline ends. This CDR3 is built from 17 residues. CDR3 in amino acids: CASSHATGTRANYGYTF. The CDR3 nucleotides are TGCGCCAGCAGCCACGCAACCGGGACGAGAGCTAACTATGGCTACACCTTC.

The chain couples TRBV6-6 to TRBJ1-5; no reliable D call. Trimming pared 2 bases from V and 1 base from J, leaving 6 bases between. The CDR3 extends over 14 amino acids. The germline V gene has CDR1 MNHNY and CDR2 SVGAGI (reference sequence). The CDR3 region has the DNA TGTGCCAGCAGTTACGGACCCAGCAATCAGCCCCAGCATTTT. This sequence encodes CASSYGPSNQPQHF.

This clone was counted only a few times. Here the CDR3 reads CATSRDRTGKYGYTF. CDR3 nucleotides: TGTGCCACCAGCAGAGATAGGACAGGGAAATATGGCTACACCTTC. The V call is TRBV15, the J call TRBJ1-2, with TRBD1 matching over 8 bases. The germline V gene encodes CDR1 LNHNV and CDR2 YYDKDF (reference sequence). The CDR3 is made up of 15 amino acids. The junction had 5 bases not matched to a gene; V was cut back by 0 bases and J by 5 bases. The full variable domain, rest sourced from reference TRBV15 and TRBJ1-2, is DAMVIQNPRYQVTQFGKPVTLSCSQTLNHNVMYWYQQKSSQAPKLLFHYYDKDFNNEADTPDNFQSRRPNTSFCFLDIRSPGLGDTAMYLCATSRDRTGKYGYTFGSGTRLTVV.

The rearrangement links TRBV7-2 to TRBJ1-2; D is perhaps TRBD1 (6 bases). The CDR3 totals 15 residues. Trimming removed 0 bases at V and 6 bases at J, with 14 bases between. Germline values: CDR1 SGHTA, CDR2 FQGNSA. The CDR3 region has the DNA TGTGCCAGCAGCTTAGCGCTTGGGGGCCGGAATGGCTACACCTTC. Amino acid sequence: CASSLALGGRNGYTF.

The V and J genes are TRBV2 and TRBJ1-1; D is possibly TRBD1 (5 bases). The CDR3 runs 13 residues. The germline V gene encodes CDR1 SNHLY and CDR2 FYNNEI. Deletions cut 7 bases from V and 4 bases from J, with 13 bases between. The chain's CDR3 is CASTLTGGTEAFF. CDR3 nucleotide sequence: TGTGCCAGCACCCTAACGGGGGGCACTGAAGCTTTCTTT.

This clone appeared a few times. The rearrangement links TRBV30 to TRBJ1-1; no clear D gene. The V gene's germline CDR1 is GTSNPN and CDR2 SVGIG (reference sequence). Deletions cut 2 bases from V and 3 bases from J, with 10 bases between. This CDR3 is 13 amino acids long. The CDR3 DNA sequence: TGTGCCTGGAGTCCCCGGGTCGACACTGAAGCTTTCTTT. Residues: CAWSPRVDTEAFF.